This T cell receptor (beta chain) was recovered during a study of T cell responses to AZD1222 COVID-19 vaccine (dated by TCRdb to the early 2020s). With respect to the entire study: AZD1222 recipients with second doses at about 4 weeks or about 12 weeks were pooled, because spike-specific TCR depth and breadth did not differ between schedules. Trial participants were enrolled by age into 18-55, 56-69 and 70-plus year subgroups, with approximately 150, 30 and 60 TCR-sequenced participants respectively. TCR sequencing covered over 230 trial participants: 207 given two doses of AZD1222 and about 26 given two doses of MenACWY control vaccine.

Results the study describes overall, beyond this receptor: Because no samples from the day 14 peak response were available, repertoires could be characterized only after the peak T cell response. Spike-specific TCR breadth and depth rose significantly after two AZD1222 doses compared with day 0 and with MenACWY recipients. The 56-69-year group was small, and its depth increase did not reach significance, likely because of low power. Conclusions about previously exposed vaccinees are limited because only five or six AZD1222 recipients were SARS-CoV-2 seropositive at baseline. The vaccine-associated CD4 TCRs covered the entire spike protein, and the dominant responses fell in regions 160-218 and 743-854. Reportedly, close to half of the unique spike-specific TCRs recognized epitopes lying outside the regions that are mutated in the B.1.351 and B.1.1.7 variants. Participants were mostly white British and included more females than males, and it was suggested by the authors that clonal diversity may have been underestimated.

The CDR3 regions of human TCRbeta chains were subjected to immunosequencing. The authors' analysis ran thus. Repertoire TCRs were matched against a reference library of SARS-CoV-2-specific TCRs generated with the MIRA antigen-specificity platform. Breadth was defined as the fraction of unique TCRs that were SARS-CoV-2-associated, and depth was defined as the fraction of total T cells that were SARS-CoV-2-associated. Using the MIRA data, every spike-specific TCR was mapped to the spike region that the TCR reacted to and assigned to either a CD4 or a CD8 class. Log10-transformed breadth and depth values were compared by one-way ANOVA with Sidak's multiple comparisons tests. The table comes from immuneACCESS by way of TCRdb, which keeps in-frame sequences with V and J called. Part of the clones is missing from these tables; in studies checked, under half for an unresolved V gene and the rest for unknown reasons. V, J and clone size were drawn from that table, and D and trimming were deduced from the DNA. A total of 99,000 or so clones appear in this sample, approximately 89% of them only once. The top ten clones comprise around 9% of the sample.

As for this clone: What antigen it recognizes has not been identified. No much larger clonotype is one base removed from it; base qualities were not supplied.

The time point label on this specimen signifies: baseline before first vaccination. The vaccinee samples were drawn from two UK trials, COV001 and COV002, one of which was a single-blind randomized controlled phase 2/3 trial testing AZD1222 (ChAdOx1 nCoV-19) in healthy adults. For TCRbeta chain sequencing, PBMC samples from trial participants were taken at day 0 and at day 28 after the second dose. Spanning cysteine to phenylalanine, the CDR3 consists of 12 amino acids. Only the CDR3 DNA is retained, 36 bases long and in frame from the first base. The germline V gene yields KGHSH for CDR1 and LQKENI for CDR2. V sheds 3 bases and J sheds 8 bases, leaving 10 bases between their ends.

This sample comprised peripheral blood, obtained on day 0 of AZD1222 vaccination. Rearrangement joined TRBV18 to TRBJ1-2; perhaps TRBD1 is the D gene, with 6 bases matching. The receptor was derived from an adult in good health. This receptor carries the CDR3 CASSPSGAGYTF. Read as DNA, the sequence is TGTGCCAGCTCACCGTCAGGGGCCGGCTACACCTTC.